Listed here are 20 T cell receptor beta chains from one sample, sequenced in a study of CD8+CD57+ T cells in acquired aplastic anemia. TCR beta VDJ combinations and CDR3 sequences were profiled from genomic DNA. One entry per CDR3 protein results from TCRdb running MiXCR on the reads. The data show over 150,000 distinct CDR3 sequences, 50% to 55% seen once. The material sequenced was sorted CD4+, CD8+, or CD8+CD57+ T cells (not recorded which) from PBMCs. These receptors originate from a human donor in good health, serving as a control.

This CDR3 is CASSEFASTDTQYF. The DNA of the CDR3 is TGTGCCAGCAGTGAATTTGCGTCCACAGATACGCAGTATTTT. The chain employs TRBV2 and TRBJ2-3; D gene uncertain. The germline gives CDR1 SNHLY, CDR2 FYNNEI. The CDR3 sequence is 14 residues long. V was cut by 2 bases and J by 2 bases, with 8 bases left in between.

The table lists this clonotype with a few counts. The chain combines TRBV30 with TRBJ1-3; D remains unclear. V was cut by 4 bases and J by 0 bases, with 16 bases left in between. The CDR3 is 16 amino acids. Germline V gives CDR1 GTSNPN, CDR2 SVGIG (reference sequence). The CDR3: CAWTRVGHRSGNTIYF. Here the CDR3 DNA reads TGTGCCTGGACGAGGGTAGGCCACCGCTCTGGAAACACCATATATTTT.

This clonotype was detected only a few times. The V gene is TRBV20-1, the J gene TRBJ2-5; D may be TRBD1 (5 bases). CDR1 is DFQATT and CDR2 is SNEGSKA in the germline V gene (reference sequence). The ends were cut back, 2 bases at V and 2 bases at J, with 12 bases in the middle. The CDR3 is 14 amino acids. The CDR3 is CSARNGRDQETQYF. The CDR3 region has the DNA TGCAGTGCTAGAAACGGCAGGGATCAAGAGACCCAGTACTTC.

This clonotype was picked up a small number of times. One junction end disagrees with the germline gene, perhaps due to a read error. The chain has TRBV24-1 and TRBJ1-5; D ambiguous. Germline CDR1 KGHDR, CDR2 SFDVKD. The CDR3 covers 13 residues. The CDR3 spells CATMGRINQPRHF. The CDR3 bases are TGTGCTACGATGGGCAGGATCAATCAGCCCCGGCATTTT.

As concerns this clonotype: Relative to the germline gene, one junction end is altered; a read error may explain this. CDR3 sequence reads: CARSIGLADNEQFF. CDR3 DNA: TGTGCCCGGAGTATCGGGCTAGCGGACAATGAGCAGTTCTTC. The rearrangement joins TRBV30 to TRBJ2-1; 7 positions agree with TRBD2. This CDR3 is built from 14 residues. The germline CDR1 and CDR2 sequences are GTSNPN and SVGIG (reference sequence).

About this clonotype: Given the absence of the conserved phenylalanine or tryptophan at the CDR3 end, a read error is likely. The rearrangement links TRBV24-1 to TRBJ2-7; TRBD1 is a possible D gene (6 bases). Germline loops: CDR1 KGHDR, CDR2 SFDVKD. Trimming pared 5 bases from V and 9 bases from J, leaving 19 bases between. The CDR3 covers 14 residues. CDR3 in DNA: TGTGCCACCAGTGCCGGCCAGGGGAACGACGGGCAGTACTCC. This sequence encodes CATSAGQGNDGQYS.

The chain recombines TRBV28 with TRBJ2-2; TRBD2 agrees at 11 bases. Per the germline V gene, CDR1 is MDHEN and CDR2 is SYDVKM. There are 17 residues in the CDR3. V was pared by 1 base and J by 3 bases, with 4 bases of the junction left unmatched. CDR3 bases: TGTGCCAGCAGTTTATACCTGACTAGCGGGGACACCGGGGAGCTGTTTTTT. Its protein is CASSLYLTSGDTGELFF.

As for this clonotype: A junction boundary mismatches the germline segment, possibly from a read error. The chain has TRBV15 and TRBJ1-1; no reliable D call. The CDR3 contains 13 residues. Germline V CDR1 and CDR2: LNHNV, YYDKDF (reference sequence). DNA for the CDR3: TGTACCACCAGCAGAGATATGAACACTGAAGCTTTCTTT. This codes for CTTSRDMNTEAFF.

This clonotype was counted at least ten times. This sequence joins TRBV5-1 and TRBJ1-3; D unresolved. The ends were cut back, 4 bases at V and 0 bases at J, with 11 bases in the middle. The V gene's germline CDR1 is SGHRS and CDR2 YFSETQ. This CDR3 is 15 amino acids long. The CDR3 region has the DNA TGCGCCAGCAGCCCCTCACCGAGCTCTGGAAACACCATATATTTT. Translated: CASSPSPSSGNTIYF.

In this sample, this clonotype turned up a few times. This chain joins TRBV7-3 and TRBJ2-5, with no clear D. V lost 4 bases, J lost 1 base, and 7 bases lay in between. The CDR3 is 13 residues long. In germline, CDR1 is SGHTA, CDR2 FQGTGA. CDR3 protein: CASSSLVQETQYF. The CDR3 DNA is TGTGCCAGCAGCTCCCTGGTCCAAGAGACCCAGTACTTC.

Concerning this clonotype itself: One end of the junction fails to match germline, which may point to a read error. The gene calls are TRBV29-1 and TRBJ1-1; 7 nucleotides line up with TRBD1. The CDR3 length is 11 residues. Germline V CDR1 and CDR2: SQVTM, ANQGSEA. The CDR3 DNA is TGCAGCGTTGAAGGGACAGGCCGGCGGGGCTTT. Translated: CSVEGTGRRGF.

This clonotype was seen repeatedly, ten times or more. The chain has TRBV7-6 and TRBJ2-1; D is unclear. The CDR3 totals 13 residues. Germline V gene data show CDR1 as SGHVS and CDR2 as FNYEAQ. V was trimmed by 5 bases and J by 4 bases, leaving 9 bases between them. CDR3 region: CASSPSAYNEQFF. The DNA for the CDR3 is TGTGCCAGCAGCCCTTCTGCGTACAATGAGCAGTTCTTC.

Regarding this clonotype: A read error is likely, as this CDR3 ends without the conserved phenylalanine or tryptophan. This chain links TRBV7-7 with TRBJ2-7; 11 nucleotides match TRBD1. The CDR3 length is 14 residues. The germline gives CDR1 SSHAT, CDR2 FNYEAQ (reference sequence). The CDR3 nucleotides read TGTGCTAGCAGCCCCGGACAGGGGGCTTACGAGCAGTACCTC. It encodes CASSPGQGAYEQYL.

The V and J genes are TRBV20-1 and TRBJ2-7, with 9 nucleotides matching TRBD1. Germline V gives CDR1 DFQATT, CDR2 SNEGSKA (reference sequence). V lost 6 bases to trimming and J lost 7 bases; unmatched junction nucleotides: 10. This CDR3 comprises 13 residues. CDR3 loop: CSAPGQGYGEQYF. The CDR3, as DNA: TGCAGTGCGCCGGGACAGGGCTACGGGGAGCAGTACTTC.

This chain uses TRBV2 with TRBJ2-1, with TRBD1 matching over 7 bases. This CDR3 spans 15 amino acids. Germline V gives CDR1 SNHLY, CDR2 FYNNEI. J was trimmed by 10 bases and V by 8 bases; bases with no gene match: 17. The CDR3 loop is CASSPRQGQGREQFF. CDR3 nucleotide sequence: TGTGCCAGCTCACCCCGACAGGGTCAAGGCAGGGAGCAGTTCTTC.

The gene calls are TRBV6-1 and TRBJ1-6; no firm D call. The CDR3 is 16 residues long. V was clipped by 7 bases and J by 0 bases, with 13 bases between them. Germline CDR1 is MNHNS and CDR2 is SASEGT. CDR3 DNA sequence: TGTGCCAGCACCCGAAGGGTGATCTCCTATAATTCACCCCTCCACTTT. Protein sequence: CASTRRVISYNSPLHF.

The V and J genes are TRBV15 and TRBJ2-7; D is uncertain. The J call may be wrong; the DNA end is better matched by TRBJ2-5. Germline lookup yields CDR1 LNHNV and CDR2 YYDKDF (reference sequence). There are 10 residues in the CDR3. The CDR3 nucleotides read TGTGCCACCGGACGGGAGACCCAGTACTTC. As protein: CATGRETQYF.

This clonotype was seen at least ten times. The chain employs TRBV7-2 and TRBJ1-2; D gene uncertain. The V gene lost 3 bases and the J gene lost 6 bases, with 11 bases spanning the gap. Germline CDR1 SGHTA, CDR2 FQGNSA. The CDR3 totals 13 residues. CDR3 sequence (DNA): TGTGCCAGCAGCTTTCGATATTCAAATGGCTACACCTTC. Translation: CASSFRYSNGYTF.

The chain joins TRBV10-2 to TRBJ2-7, with D perhaps matching TRBD1 (6 bases). The germline gives CDR1 WSHSY, CDR2 SAAADI. The length of the CDR3 is 14 residues. Trimming removed 7 bases at V and 2 bases at J, with 15 bases between. CDR3 protein: CASNAQQGPYEQYF. The CDR3 DNA reads as TGCGCCAGCAACGCCCAACAGGGACCCTACGAGCAGTACTTC.

The rearrangement links TRBV28 to TRBJ2-5; tentative D call: TRBD2 (6 bases). From germline, CDR1 is MDHEN and CDR2 SYDVKM. V lost 6 bases and J lost 5, with 22 bases in between. The CDR3 contains 16 residues. CDR3 sequence (DNA): TGTGCCAGCAGCAAAAGGGGCCCCGGGACTCAGGAGACCCAGTACTTC. It yields the protein CASSKRGPGTQETQYF.